This T cell receptor (beta chain) was retrieved from a study of glioma-infiltrating T cells after dendritic cell vaccination. Study background: Three intradermal dendritic cell vaccine injections were given every two weeks.

Study results and caveats: Survival was not directly related to TCR clonality in these patients.

This clone was seen only once. Its target is not known. Other DNA sequences in the sample encode the same CDR3. The time point denotes: after dendritic cell vaccination, including at tumor progression/relapse. PBMC were collected before vaccination, two weeks after the third vaccination, and at progression. The CDR3 loop spans 13 amino acids. CDR1 is SGHDN and CDR2 is FVKESK in the germline V gene. V was cut by 4 bases and J by 2 bases, with 8 bases left in between. The data were produced by immunoSEQ multiplex PCR, yet TCRdb's version contains in-frame clones alone and is incomplete. The sample consists of some 110,000 clones, 90% of them appearing once.

The specimen was blood, collected after dendritic cell vaccination. The TCR was taken from a human donor with glioblastoma. The chain joins TRBV14 to TRBJ1-2, with a tentative D call TRBD1 (6 bases). The CDR3 sequence is CASSPGQNYGYTF. As DNA, the CDR3 is TGTGCCAGCAGCCCAGGACAGAACTATGGCTACACCTTC.